The 5 T cell receptor beta chains reported below all come from one sample, sequenced in a study of CD8+CD57+ T cells in acquired aplastic anemia. CDR3 and TCR beta VDJ profiling relied on a genomic DNA template. TCRdb re-called the reads through MiXCR, storing one row per CDR3 protein. The data hold 190,000 or so distinct CDR3 sequences, with less than 60% observed a single time. All patients picked for sequencing had shown, by flow cytometry, an expansion of CD8+CD57+ cells. Sequencing was done on a sample of sorted CD4+, CD8+, or CD8+CD57+ T cells (not recorded which) from PBMCs. All receptors come from a human donor with aplastic anemia.

This chain uses TRBV24-1 with TRBJ2-5; D might be TRBD1 (5 bases). The CDR3 has 16 residues. Germline CDR1 is KGHDR and CDR2 is SFDVKD. Trimming took 2 bases from V and 3 from J, leaving 15 bases between them. CDR3 DNA sequence: TGTGCCACCAGTGATTCCGACAGCCGGGTGGAAGAGACCCAGTACTTC. Translation gives CATSDSDSRVEETQYF.

The CDR3, as DNA: TGCAGTGCCTCGACAGGGTTGGAGACCCAGTACTTC. It encodes CSASTGLETQYF. The chain recombines TRBV20-1 with TRBJ2-5; TRBD1 matches at 7 bases. This CDR3 has 12 amino acids. J gave up 5 bases and V 6 bases, and 6 bases lay outside the gene matches. Germline V gives CDR1 DFQATT, CDR2 SNEGSKA (reference sequence).

Here the CDR3 reads CASKGTSGSWAFGGELFF. The DNA for the CDR3 is TGTGCCAGTAAGGGGACTAGCGGGAGTTGGGCCTTCGGCGGGGAGCTGTTTTTT. This chain connects TRBV19 to TRBJ2-2; 14 nucleotides align to TRBD2. The CDR3 sequence is 18 residues long. V lost 7 bases, J lost 7 bases, and 14 bases stayed unmatched. CDR1 is LNHDA and CDR2 is SQIVND in the germline V gene (reference sequence).

This clonotype is a singleton in its sample. A read error may account for a junction end that differs from germline. The chain employs TRBV7-7 and TRBJ2-7; D might be TRBD1 (5 bases). CDR1 SSHAT and CDR2 FNYEAQ come from the germline V gene (reference sequence). This CDR3 contains 14 residues. The DNA of the CDR3 is TGTGCTAGCAGCTCGGACATCTTCTCCTACGAGCAGTACTTC. Translating gives CASSSDIFSYEQYF.

This clonotype was found many times. V and J are TRBV7-9 and TRBJ2-7; D gene unclear. The CDR3 runs 17 residues. Trimming left V 3 bases short and J 6 bases short, with 24 bases between. Germline V lookup: CDR1 SEHNR, CDR2 FQNEAQ (reference sequence). CDR3 bases: TGTGCCAGCAGCTTGTTCCGCCAGACGGCAGGCAACTCCGAGCAGTACTTC. It is translated as CASSLFRQTAGNSEQYF.